This T cell receptor (beta chain) is drawn from a study of radiation and T cells in renal cell carcinoma. Note on this clone: Its specificity is not known.

Study-level points and caveats: Pretreatment tumor biopsies were lacking, so baseline clonotypes are unknown. From baseline, blood top tumor clonotypes peaked at 2 weeks post-radiation.

Profiled with immunoSEQ multiplex PCR; TCRdb holds only in-frame clones, not every one. The repertoire includes some 150,000 clones, about 88% of them detected once, and 9.5% to 15% sits in the top ten. V was cut by 3 bases and J by 2 bases, with 13 bases left in between. The CDR3 runs to 14 residues. Looked up from germline, CDR1 is GTSNPN and CDR2 is SVGIG (reference sequence). Sample time point: baseline pretreatment blood. Indicated treatment: 15 Gy SBRT to primary tumor, nephrectomy 4 weeks later. The chain links TRBV30 to TRBJ1-2; D not certain. Sequencing used blood, obtained from a patient whose treatment included radiotherapy and nephrectomy. This TCR came from a woman between 45 and 65 years old with renal cell carcinoma. The CDR3 region is CAWRFGEFNYGYTF. Here the CDR3 DNA reads TGTGCCTGGAGGTTCGGGGAGTTCAACTATGGCTACACCTTC.